A single sample gave rise to the 24 T cell receptor beta chains below, sequenced in a study of control samples from healthy donors and cancer patients. The assay was immunoSEQ multiplex PCR, and TCRdb's table has in-frame clones only and misses some. The sample lists 120,000 to 150,000 clones, approximately 91% seen once, with around 4.7% in the top ten. Sequencing was carried out using blood. The receptors shown here come from a man aged 30 to 45 in good health.

The V call is TRBV24-1, the J call TRBJ2-3; D not certain. The germline V and J ends were trimmed by 8 bases and 0 bases, with 8 bases remaining between them. This CDR3 region has 13 residues. Germline V CDR1 and CDR2: KGHDR, SFDVKD. CDR3 DNA: TGTGCCACCATGGCAGAAAGCACAGATACGCAGTATTTT. Translating it yields CATMAESTDTQYF.

The chain links TRBV5-4 to TRBJ2-7, with 7 bases fitting TRBD1. V shed 2 bases and J 0 bases; nucleotides not matched to a gene: 5. The CDR3 length is 15 residues. Germline CDR1 is SGHNT and CDR2 is YYREEE (reference sequence). DNA for the CDR3: TGTGCCAGCAGCTTAGGGGGACAGAGCTCCTACGAGCAGTACTTC. Protein sequence: CASSLGGQSSYEQYF.

The rearrangement uses TRBV12-5 and TRBJ1-6; D possibly corresponds to TRBD1 (6 bases). Deletions cut 1 base from V and 8 bases from J, with 15 bases between. Germline assignment: CDR1 LGHNT and CDR2 FRNRAP. This CDR3 spans 16 amino acids. The CDR3 DNA follows: TGTGCTAGTGGTTTGGCCCCCCGGACAGTTGATTCACCCCTCCACTTT. It is translated as CASGLAPRTVDSPLHF.

The rearrangement joins TRBV11-3 to TRBJ2-1; the match to TRBD1 covers 10 bases. Germline CDR1 is SGHNT and CDR2 is YENEEA. The trim removed 4 bases at V and 4 bases at J, leaving 4 bases unmatched. The CDR3 is 15 residues long. CDR3: CASSWGTGVYNEQFF. CDR3 bases: TGTGCCAGCAGCTGGGGGACAGGGGTATACAATGAGCAGTTCTTC.

For the CDR3, the DNA is TGTGCCAGCAGCGCCACCGGGACAGGGCTAGAGACCCAGTACTTC. It codes for CASSATGTGLETQYF. The V call is TRBV7-2, the J call TRBJ2-5, with 9 bases lining up with TRBD1. The CDR3 spans 15 residues. V was pared by 5 bases and J by 4 bases, with 8 bases of the junction left unmatched. The germline gives CDR1 SGHTA, CDR2 FQGNSA. Supplemented by reference TRBV7-2 and TRBJ2-5, the full variable domain reads GAGVSQSPSNKVTEKGKDVELRCDPISGHTALYWYRQSLGQGLEFLIYFQGNSAPDKSGLPSDRFSAERTGGSVSTLTIQRTQQEDSAVYLCASSATGTGLETQYFGPGTRLLVL.

CDR3 DNA: TGTGCCAGCAGCTTAGGGGAAATCCAAGAGACCCAGTACTTC. Its translation: CASSLGEIQETQYF. V usage is TRBV7-2 and J usage is TRBJ2-5; D is uncertain. The CDR3 extends over 14 amino acids. Germline V gene sequence: CDR1 SGHTA, CDR2 FQGNSA. V was pared by 1 base and J by 1 base, with 7 bases between.

The rearrangement links TRBV9 to TRBJ1-1, with a tentative D call TRBD1 (6 bases). The CDR3 sequence is 15 residues long. Germline lookup yields CDR1 SGDLS and CDR2 YYNGEE. Between the trimmed V and J ends, which lost 5 bases and 0 bases, there was a span of 14 bases. CDR3 loop: CASSPGGDMNTEAFF. CDR3 nucleotides: TGTGCCAGCAGTCCTGGGGGGGACATGAACACTGAAGCTTTCTTT.

The gene calls are TRBV7-2 and TRBJ2-3, with 9 bases identical to TRBD1. After removal of 5 bases from V and 1 base from J, the junction contained 4 bases not matched to a gene. The CDR3 runs 15 residues. Per germline, CDR1 SGHTA and CDR2 FQGNSA. CDR3 in DNA: TGTGCCAGCAGCCTTAACAGGGGGCGCACAGATACGCAGTATTTT. Protein: CASSLNRGRTDTQYF.

This chain uses TRBV29-1 with TRBJ1-2, with D unclear. Germline V lookup: CDR1 SQVTM, CDR2 ANQGSEA. The CDR3 is made up of 14 amino acids. Trimming left V 7 bases short and J 11 bases short, with 26 bases between. The CDR3 region has the DNA TGCAGCGGTGGCGCGACTCCTGAATTTCGTGGGTACACCTTC. Translation gives CSGGATPEFRGYTF. Using reference TRBV29-1 and TRBJ1-2 for the parts outside the CDR3, the full variable domain is SAVISQKPSRDICQRGTSLTIQCQVDSQVTMMFWYRQQPGQSLTLIATANQGSEATYESGFVIDKFPISRPNLTFSTLTVSNMSPEDSSIYLCSGGATPEFRGYTFGSGTRLTVV.

The chain has TRBV5-4 and TRBJ2-1; 11 bases are a match to TRBD2. The V and J ends lost 5 bases and 6 bases, in that order; junction bases with no gene match: 16. The CDR3 runs 18 residues. CDR1 and CDR2 (germline): SGHNT, YYREEE (reference sequence). The CDR3: CASSPTGGTGLAANEQFF. The CDR3, as DNA: TGTGCCAGCAGTCCCACGGGGGGAACGGGACTAGCGGCCAATGAGCAGTTCTTC.

The rearrangement joins TRBV10-3 to TRBJ2-1, with 8 nucleotides matching TRBD1. Looked up from germline, CDR1 is ENHRY and CDR2 is SYGVKD. Unmatched junction bases numbered 11, after V lost 6 bases and J lost 7 bases. The CDR3 runs 15 residues. The CDR3 DNA follows: TGTGCCATCAGCGCGGCGCAGGGGGCGCGGAATGAGCAGTTCTTC. Its translation is CAISAAQGARNEQFF.

V usage is TRBV11-3 and J usage is TRBJ2-5; a possible D gene is TRBD1 (5 bases). CDR1 SGHNT and CDR2 YENEEA come from the germline V gene. The CDR3 consists of 15 residues. V was clipped by 4 bases and J by 5 bases, with 17 bases between them. The chain's CDR3 is CASSSSGPMGETQYF. The CDR3 coding sequence is TGTGCCAGCAGCTCGTCAGGGCCCATGGGGGAGACCCAGTACTTC.

This clone has only one observation. The genes are TRBV7-2 and TRBJ2-7, with a tentative D call TRBD1 (5 bases). The V end was cut by 1 base, the J end by 5 bases, with 9 bases between. CDR3 size: 13 residues. Germline CDR1 reads SGHTA; CDR2 reads FQGNSA. The CDR3 region is CASSLVSGNEQYF. DNA for the CDR3: TGTGCCAGCAGCTTAGTTTCAGGGAACGAGCAGTACTTC.

The chain links TRBV6-5 to TRBJ1-6, with D tentatively TRBD1 (5 bases). V was pared by 0 bases and J by 5 bases, with 11 bases between. The length of the CDR3 is 16 residues. Germline V gene lookup returns CDR1 MNHEY and CDR2 SVGAGI. CDR3 amino acids: CASSYSPGADNSPLHF. In DNA, the CDR3 is TGTGCCAGCAGTTACTCGCCCGGGGCCGATAATTCACCCCTCCACTTT.

The J gene is TRBJ1-2, the V gene TRBV4-1; 7 nucleotides line up with TRBD1. Looked up from germline, CDR1 is MGHRA and CDR2 is YSYEKL. The V and J ends lost 5 bases and 8 bases, in that order; junction bases with no gene match: 11. The CDR3 has 14 residues. The CDR3 nucleotides read TGCGCCAGCAGCGAACGGACAGGCGTTTCGGGCTACACCTTC. Amino acid sequence: CASSERTGVSGYTF.

The chain combines TRBV20-1 with TRBJ2-4, with a tentative D call TRBD1 (6 bases). Germline V gene sequence: CDR1 DFQATT, CDR2 SNEGSKA (reference sequence). With 3 bases removed from V and 6 bases from J, the gap between germline ends came to 18 bases. The CDR3 totals 15 residues. This chain's CDR3 is CSASGSAQGRNIQYF. The CDR3 bases are TGCAGTGCTAGTGGGTCTGCACAGGGCCGAAACATTCAGTACTTC.

The chain employs TRBV27 and TRBJ2-7, with D uncertain. This CDR3 region has 13 residues. CDR1 MNHEY and CDR2 SMNVEV come from the germline V gene (reference sequence). V was clipped by 0 bases and J by 9 bases, with 12 bases between them. CDR3 DNA sequence: TGTGCCAGCAGTTTATCCGCTACCGCTGGGCAGTACTTC. This sequence encodes CASSLSATAGQYF.

CDR3 bases: TGTGCCAGTACCACGGGGAACAATCAGCCCCAGCATTTT. It translates to CASTTGNNQPQHF. The chain recombines TRBV19 with TRBJ1-5; D not resolved. Germline V gene lookup returns CDR1 LNHDA and CDR2 SQIVND (reference sequence). Trimming stripped 7 bases from V and 3 bases from J, with 10 bases between. The CDR3 has 13 residues. The whole variable domain, filled in from reference TRBV19 and TRBJ1-5, reads DGGITQSPKYLFRKEGQNVTLSCEQNLNHDAMYWYRQDPGQGLRLIYYSQIVNDFQKGDIAEGYSVSREKKESFPLTVTSAQKNPTAFYLCASTTGNNQPQHFGDGTRLSIL.

This clone was observed once. The V call is TRBV6-5, the J call TRBJ1-1; maybe TRBD1 (5 bases). The CDR3 spans 14 residues. The germline gives CDR1 MNHEY, CDR2 SVGAGI. The V end was cut by 0 bases, the J end by 8 bases, with 13 bases between. Here the CDR3 DNA reads TGTGCCAGCAGTTACTCGTACAGGACCGTAGAAGCTTTCTTT. Translation: CASSYSYRTVEAFF.

The chain is built from TRBV18 and TRBJ1-6; TRBD1 matches at 7 bases. This CDR3 spans 13 amino acids. With V trimmed by 2 bases and J by 14 bases, 6 bases remained unmatched. Germline values: CDR1 KGHSH, CDR2 LQKENI. This CDR3 is CASSPVAGQTLHF. CDR3 nucleotide sequence: TGTGCCAGCTCACCAGTGGCGGGACAGACCCTCCACTTT.

The genes are TRBV6-6 and TRBJ2-3; TRBD2 aligns across 8 bases. This CDR3 spans 16 amino acids. V lost 2 bases to trimming and J lost 6 bases; unmatched junction nucleotides: 10. Germline V gives CDR1 MNHNY, CDR2 SVGAGI (reference sequence). CDR3 nucleotide sequence: TGTGCCAGCAGTTACGGGACTAGGGCCTCGGGTGATACGCAGTATTTT. Encoded protein: CASSYGTRASGDTQYF.

J is TRBJ2-3 and V is TRBV4-1, with 11 bases that match TRBD2. Per germline, CDR1 MGHRA and CDR2 YSYEKL. The CDR3 spans 17 residues. V shed 3 bases, J shed 2 bases, and the junction held 7 bases outside the gene matches. The CDR3 region is CASSQASGRTFTDTQYF. Here the CDR3 DNA reads TGCGCCAGCAGCCAGGCTAGCGGGAGGACTTTCACAGATACGCAGTATTTT.

This CDR3 reads CASQGGRGAEKLFF. The CDR3 DNA follows: TGTGCCTCCCAGGGGGGCAGGGGGGCCGAAAAACTGTTTTTT. The chain carries TRBV30 and TRBJ1-4; 7 positions agree with TRBD1. This CDR3 spans 14 amino acids. The ends lost 7 bases at V and 8 bases at J; junction bases unmatched: 13. Germline V CDR1 and CDR2: GTSNPN, SVGIG (reference sequence).

V is TRBV7-2 and J is TRBJ2-5, with D perhaps TRBD2 (6 bases). CDR3 length equals 15 residues. The ends were cut back, 3 bases at V and 2 bases at J, with 13 bases in the middle. Germline loops: CDR1 SGHTA, CDR2 FQGNSA. Written as DNA, the CDR3 is TGTGCCAGCAGCTTTCGACGGGGGAAACAAGAGACCCAGTACTTC. Encoded protein: CASSFRRGKQETQYF.